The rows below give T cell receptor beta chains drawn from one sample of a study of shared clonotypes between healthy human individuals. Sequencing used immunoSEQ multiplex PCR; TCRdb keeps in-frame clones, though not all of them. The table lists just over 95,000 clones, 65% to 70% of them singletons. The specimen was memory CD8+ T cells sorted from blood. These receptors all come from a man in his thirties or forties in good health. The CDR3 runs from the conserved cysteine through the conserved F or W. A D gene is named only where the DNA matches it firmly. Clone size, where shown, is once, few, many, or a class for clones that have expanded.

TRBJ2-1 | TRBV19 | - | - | TGTGCCAGTAGTTTGGACAGCAGCTCCTACAATGAGCAGTTCTTC | CASSLDSSSYNEQFF
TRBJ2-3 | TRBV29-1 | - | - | TGCAGCGTTGACTCTGTCGGATCGAGCACAGATACGCAGTATTTT | CSVDSVGSSTDTQYF
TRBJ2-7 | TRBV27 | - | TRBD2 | TGTGCCAGCAGTTTCGGACTAGCCGCTTCCTACGAGCAGTACTTC | CASSFGLAASYEQYF
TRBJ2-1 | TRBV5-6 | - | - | TGTGCCAGCAGCCCCGGGGCCGATTCCTACAATGAGCAGTTCTTC | CASSPGADSYNEQFF
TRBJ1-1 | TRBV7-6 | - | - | TGTGCCAGCAGCTTAGGCGTCACTGAAGCTTTCTTT | CASSLGVTEAFF
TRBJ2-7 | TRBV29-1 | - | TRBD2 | TGCAGCGTTGAATTGGGGATGACTAGCGGGATTTCCTACGAGCAGTACTTC | CSVELGMTSGISYEQYF
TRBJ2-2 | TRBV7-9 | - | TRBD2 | TGTGCCAGCAGCGGGAGGGTCCGGGTTACCGGGGAGCTGTTTTTT | CASSGRVRVTGELFF
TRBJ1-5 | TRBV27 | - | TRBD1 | TGTGCCAGCACCGGGACAGGGGACGCTCAGCCCCAGCATTTT | CASTGTGDAQPQHF
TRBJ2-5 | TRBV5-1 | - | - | TGCGCCAGCAGCATTGATGAGACCCAGTACTTC | CASSIDETQYF
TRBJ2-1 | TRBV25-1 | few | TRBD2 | TGTGCCAGCAGTGAATCCCTCGGACTAGCGGACTCCTACAATGAGCAGTTCTTC | CASSESLGLADSYNEQFF
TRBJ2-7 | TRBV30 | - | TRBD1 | TGTGCCTGGAGGGGGACAGGGACCGAGCAGTACTTC | CAWRGTGTEQYF
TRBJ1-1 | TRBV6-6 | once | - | TGTGCCAGCAGTTACTCGCCAGGGGCCCGAGCTTTCTTT | CASSYSPGARAFF
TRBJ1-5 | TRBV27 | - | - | TGTGCCAGCAGTAGACCTTTTAGAGGGTACGGCAATCAGCCCCAGCATTTT | CASSRPFRGYGNQPQHF
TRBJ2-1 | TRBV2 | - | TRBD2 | TGTGCCGGACAGGGACTAGCGGGATTCAATGAGCAGTTCTTC | CAGQGLAGFNEQFF
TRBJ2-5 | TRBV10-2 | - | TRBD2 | TGCGCCAGCAGTGATTGGGTAAAGCGGGGGAAGGAGACCCAGTACTTC | CASSDWVKRGKETQYF
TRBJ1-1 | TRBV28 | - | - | TGTGCCAGCGGGTTGAGGCAAGCTTTCTTT | CASGLRQAFF
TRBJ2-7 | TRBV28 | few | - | TGTGCCAGCAGCCCGGCTACCTACGAGCAGTACTTC | CASSPATYEQYF
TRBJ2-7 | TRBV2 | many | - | TGTGCCAGCCGAAGATTTTTGGGGGGCGAGCAGTACTTC | CASRRFLGGEQYF
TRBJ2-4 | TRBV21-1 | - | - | TGTGCCAGCAGTGAAGCACAGCAAAGAAAAAACATTCAGTACTTC | CASSEAQQRKNIQYF
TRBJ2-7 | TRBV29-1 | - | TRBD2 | TGCAGCGGAGAACTAGCGGAGTACGAGCAGTACTTC | CSGELAEYEQYF
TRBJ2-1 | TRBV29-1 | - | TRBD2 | TGCAGCGTCCGCCGTTCCCGAGCGGGAGCTCCAGTTAACGGGAATGAGCAGTTCTTC | CSVRRSRAGAPVNGNEQFF
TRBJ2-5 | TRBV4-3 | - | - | TGCGCCAGCAGCCAAGATGCGTATGGCGGGGTGGCCCTTGTGGAGACCCAGTACTTC | CASSQDAYGGVALVETQYF
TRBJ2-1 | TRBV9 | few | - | TGTGCCAGCAGCGTAGGGAACAGGGGAGGCCCTGAGCAGTTCTTC | CASSVGNRGGPEQFF
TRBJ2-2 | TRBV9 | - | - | TGTGCCAGCAGCGTAGATACCGGCTTCGGGGAGCTGTTTTTT | CASSVDTGFGELFF
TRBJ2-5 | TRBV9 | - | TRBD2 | TGTGCCAGCAGCGTAGGGGCTAGCGGGAGTCAGGAGACCCAGTACTTC | CASSVGASGSQETQYF
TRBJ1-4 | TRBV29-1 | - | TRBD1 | TGCAGCGTCGGGACAGGGGGTGAAAAACTGTTTTTT | CSVGTGGEKLFF
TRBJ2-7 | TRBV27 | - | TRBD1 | TGTGCCAGCAGCAATAACGCCGGGACAGGGTTCGGCGAGCAGTACTTC | CASSNNAGTGFGEQYF
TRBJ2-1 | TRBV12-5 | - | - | TGTGCTAGTGGGGGACCCCACAATGAGCAGTTCTTC | CASGGPHNEQFF
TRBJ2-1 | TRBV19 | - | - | TGTGCCACCGGAGACTATCTGGGACGGGGTGAGCAGTTCTTC | CATGDYLGRGEQFF
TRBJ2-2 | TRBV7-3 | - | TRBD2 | TGTGCCAGCAGCCCCCCGGGAGGTAACACCGGGGAGCTGTTTTTT | CASSPPGGNTGELFF
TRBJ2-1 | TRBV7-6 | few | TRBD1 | TGTGCCAGCAGACCCGGACAGGGTTACAATGAGCAGTTCTTC | CASRPGQGYNEQFF
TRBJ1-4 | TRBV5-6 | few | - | TGTGCCAGCAGCTTGACAGGGATCCCTAATGAAAAACTGTTTTTT | CASSLTGIPNEKLFF
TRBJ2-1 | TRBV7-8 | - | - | TGTGCCAGCAGCTTAACTGCCCGTGAGCAGTTCTTC | CASSLTAREQFF
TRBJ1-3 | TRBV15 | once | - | TGTGCCACCAGTAAAGGGGGTCTCTCTGGAAACACCATATATTTT | CATSKGGLSGNTIYF
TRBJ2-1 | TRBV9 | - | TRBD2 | TGTGCCAGCAGCGTAGCTAATTGGGCGGGAGGCGTGGGGAGCTCCTACAATGAGCAGTTCTTC | CASSVANWAGGVGSSYNEQFF
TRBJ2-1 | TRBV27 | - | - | TGTGCCAGCAGCTCGGGACTTAAAACCTACAATGAGCAGTTCTTC | CASSSGLKTYNEQFF
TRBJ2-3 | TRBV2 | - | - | TGTGCCAGCAGCCTCCGGGTCTATCAACGGGGCACAGATACGCAGTATTTT | CASSLRVYQRGTDTQYF
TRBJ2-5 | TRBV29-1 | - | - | TGCAGCGTTGAGTGGGTCAAGGAGACCCAGTACTTC | CSVEWVKETQYF
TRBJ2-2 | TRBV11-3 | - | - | TGTGCCAGCAGTTTAGGGGGACTGAACACCGGGGAGCTGTTTTTT | CASSLGGLNTGELFF
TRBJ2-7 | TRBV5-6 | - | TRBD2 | TGTGCCAGCAGCTTCGGGCTAGCGGGAGAGCAGTACTTC | CASSFGLAGEQYF
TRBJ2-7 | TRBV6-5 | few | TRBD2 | TGTGCCAGCAGTTACTCCGGGGGAGGGCCGCTGGACGAGCAGTACTTC | CASSYSGGGPLDEQYF
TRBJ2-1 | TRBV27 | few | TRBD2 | TGTGCCAGCAGTTTATTTGCGGGAGGATACAATGAGCAGTTCTTC | CASSLFAGGYNEQFF
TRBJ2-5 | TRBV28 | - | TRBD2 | TGTGCCAGCAGCCCGGGGGGGACAGGGACTAGCGGGAGGGTAGAGACCCAGTACTTC | CASSPGGTGTSGRVETQYF
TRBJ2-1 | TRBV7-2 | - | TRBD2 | TGTGCCAGCAGCTTCGCCGGGAGGAGCTCCTACAATGAGCAGTTCTTC | CASSFAGRSSYNEQFF